This T cell receptor beta chain was sequenced during a study of T cell responses to AZD1222 COVID-19 vaccine. Turning to the study itself: Some second doses came at about 4 weeks and others at about 12 weeks; these were pooled. Study-wide findings and caveats: Targeting of unmutated variant regions was reportedly seen in nearly half of spike-specific TCRs. CD4 TCRs associated with vaccination spanned spike, dominating at 160-218 and 743-854.

The CDR3 loop spans 14 amino acids. CDR1 SNHLY and CDR2 FYNNEI come from the germline V gene. V lost 6 bases, J lost 2 bases, and 6 bases stayed unmatched. To note about this clone: Its target is not known.

Sequencing used immunoSEQ multiplex PCR; TCRdb keeps in-frame clones, though not all of them. The sample contains approximately 140,000 clones, about 91% of which appear only once. The starting material was peripheral blood, obtained on day 0 of AZD1222 vaccination. This TCR derives from an adult in good health. This chain connects TRBV2 to TRBJ1-1; 7 positions agree with TRBD1. For the CDR3, the DNA is TGTGCCAGCAGGGAACAGGGGACAAACACTGAAGCTTTCTTT. Residues: CASREQGTNTEAFF.